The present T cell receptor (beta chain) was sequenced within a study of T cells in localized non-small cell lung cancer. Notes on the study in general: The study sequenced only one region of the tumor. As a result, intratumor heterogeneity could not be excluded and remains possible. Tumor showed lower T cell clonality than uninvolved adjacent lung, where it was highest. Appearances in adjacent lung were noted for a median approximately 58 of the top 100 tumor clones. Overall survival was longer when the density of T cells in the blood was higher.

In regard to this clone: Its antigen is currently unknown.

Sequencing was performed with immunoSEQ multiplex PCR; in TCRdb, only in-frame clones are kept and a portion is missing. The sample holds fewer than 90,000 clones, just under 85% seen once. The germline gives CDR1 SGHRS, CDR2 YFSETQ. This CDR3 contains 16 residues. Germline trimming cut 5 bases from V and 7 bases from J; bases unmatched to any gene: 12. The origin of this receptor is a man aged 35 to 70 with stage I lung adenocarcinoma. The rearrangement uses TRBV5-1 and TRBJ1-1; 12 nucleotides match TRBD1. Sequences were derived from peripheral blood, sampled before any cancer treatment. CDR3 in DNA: TGCGCCAGCAGTCCCGGGACAGGGGGCCAGCCCCTTGAAGCTTTCTTT. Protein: CASSPGTGGQPLEAFF.